Here is one TCR beta chain with its context. Its antigen is unknown. J gave up 4 bases and V 3 bases, and 7 bases lay outside the gene matches. CDR3 length: 17 amino acids. Germline assignment: CDR1 SEHNR and CDR2 FQNEAQ (reference sequence). Donors were healthy HIV-negative adults without recent acute infections or vaccinations. Splitting of each subset's genomic DNA was done evenly across several immunoSEQ plates. Profiled with immunoSEQ multiplex PCR; TCRdb holds only in-frame clones, not every one. The repertoire holds about half a million clones, with approximately 84% as singletons. The sample comes from a study of shared clonotypes between healthy human individuals. Study results and caveats: Sequencing depth was expected to affect clonotype sharing among donors. With few donors, the genetic and exposure-history diversity represented was limited.

The receptor was isolated from a woman in her 40s in good health. Some clones in this sample may be carry-over from other donors' samples. Material for sequencing was PBMCs. This chain links TRBV7-9 with TRBJ2-1, with TRBD2 identical over 12 bases. The CDR3 coding sequence is TGTGCCAGCAGCTTGCTAGCGGGAGGGACCCCGTACAATGAGCAGTTCTTC. Protein: CASSLLAGGTPYNEQFF.